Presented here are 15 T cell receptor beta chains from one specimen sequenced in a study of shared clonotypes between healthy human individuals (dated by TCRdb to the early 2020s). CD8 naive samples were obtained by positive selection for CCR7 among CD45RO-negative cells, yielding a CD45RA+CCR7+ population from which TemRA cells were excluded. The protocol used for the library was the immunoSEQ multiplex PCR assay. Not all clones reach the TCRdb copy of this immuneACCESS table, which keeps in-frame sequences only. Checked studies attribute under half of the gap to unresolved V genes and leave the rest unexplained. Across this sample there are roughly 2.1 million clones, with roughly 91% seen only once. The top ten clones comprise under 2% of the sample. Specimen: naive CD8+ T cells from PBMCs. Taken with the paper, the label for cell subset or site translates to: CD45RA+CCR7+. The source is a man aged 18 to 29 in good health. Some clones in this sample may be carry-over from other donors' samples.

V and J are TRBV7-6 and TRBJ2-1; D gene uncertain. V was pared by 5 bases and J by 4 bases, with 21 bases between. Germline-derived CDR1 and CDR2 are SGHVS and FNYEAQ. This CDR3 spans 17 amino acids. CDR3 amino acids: CASSALGVPLGYNEQFF. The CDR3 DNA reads TGTGCCAGCAGCGCCCTAGGCGTCCCACTCGGTTACAATGAGCAGTTCTTC.

The CDR3 sequence is CASSSTRYSNQPQHF. In DNA form, the CDR3 reads TGTGCCAGCAGTTCGACACGTTATAGCAATCAGCCCCAGCATTTT. The chain carries TRBV27 and TRBJ1-5; D gene uncertain. V was clipped by 4 bases and J by 0 bases, with 10 bases between them. This CDR3 is built from 15 residues. Germline V gives CDR1 MNHEY, CDR2 SMNVEV (reference sequence).

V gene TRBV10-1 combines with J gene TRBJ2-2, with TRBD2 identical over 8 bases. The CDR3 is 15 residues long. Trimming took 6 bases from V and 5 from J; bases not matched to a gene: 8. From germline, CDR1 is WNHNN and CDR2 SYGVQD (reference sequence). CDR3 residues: CASSDQTSETGELFF. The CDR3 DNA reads TGCGCCAGCAGCGACCAGACTAGCGAGACCGGGGAGCTGTTTTTT.

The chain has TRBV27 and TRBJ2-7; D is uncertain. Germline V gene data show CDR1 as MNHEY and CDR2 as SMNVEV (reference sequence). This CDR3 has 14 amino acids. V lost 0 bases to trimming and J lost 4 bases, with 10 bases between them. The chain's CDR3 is CASSLSARQYEQYF. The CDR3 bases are TGTGCCAGCAGTTTATCGGCCAGACAATACGAGCAGTACTTC.

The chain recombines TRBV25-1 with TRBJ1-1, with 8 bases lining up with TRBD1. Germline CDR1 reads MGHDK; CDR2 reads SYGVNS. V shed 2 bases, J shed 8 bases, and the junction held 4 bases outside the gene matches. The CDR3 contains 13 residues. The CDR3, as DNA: TGTGCCAGCAGTGAAGCGACAGGGGCGGAAGCTTTCTTT. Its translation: CASSEATGAEAFF.

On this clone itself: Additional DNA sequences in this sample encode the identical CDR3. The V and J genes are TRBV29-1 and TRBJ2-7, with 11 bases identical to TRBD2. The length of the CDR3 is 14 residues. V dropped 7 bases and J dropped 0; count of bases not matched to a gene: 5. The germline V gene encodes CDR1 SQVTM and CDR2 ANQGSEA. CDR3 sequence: CSALAGGPSYEQYF. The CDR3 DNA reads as TGCAGCGCATTAGCGGGAGGGCCCTCCTACGAGCAGTACTTC.

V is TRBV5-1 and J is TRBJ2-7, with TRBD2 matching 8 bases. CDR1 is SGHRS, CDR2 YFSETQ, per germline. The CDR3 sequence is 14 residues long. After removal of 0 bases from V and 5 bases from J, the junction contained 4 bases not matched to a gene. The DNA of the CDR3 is TGCGCCAGCAGCTTGGCTGTAGCGGGAAACGAGCAGTACTTC. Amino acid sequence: CASSLAVAGNEQYF.

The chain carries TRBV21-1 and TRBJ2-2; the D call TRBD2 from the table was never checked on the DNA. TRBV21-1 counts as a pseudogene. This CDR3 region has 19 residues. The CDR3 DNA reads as TGTGCCAGCAGCTTGGGTCATCATCGGACTAGCGGAGAAACCGGGGAGCTGTTTTTT. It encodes CASSLGHHRTSGETGELFF.

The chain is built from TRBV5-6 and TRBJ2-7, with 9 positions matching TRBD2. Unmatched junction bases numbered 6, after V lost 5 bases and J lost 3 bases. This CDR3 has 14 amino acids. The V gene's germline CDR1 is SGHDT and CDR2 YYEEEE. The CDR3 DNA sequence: TGTGCCAGCAGTTCCGGGACTAGCTTCTACGAGCAGTACTTC. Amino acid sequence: CASSSGTSFYEQYF.

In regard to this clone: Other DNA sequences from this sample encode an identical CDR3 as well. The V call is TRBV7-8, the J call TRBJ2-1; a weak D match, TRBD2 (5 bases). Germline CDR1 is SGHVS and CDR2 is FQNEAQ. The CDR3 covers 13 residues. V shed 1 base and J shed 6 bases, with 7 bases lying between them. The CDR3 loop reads CASSLVRGNEQFF. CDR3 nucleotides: TGTGCCAGCAGCTTAGTACGGGGCAATGAGCAGTTCTTC.

CDR3 DNA: TGTGCCAGCAGTCCCCGACGTATAGGCAATGAGCAGTTCTTC. Amino acids: CASSPRRIGNEQFF. The chain carries TRBV27 and TRBJ2-1; D gene uncertain. Germline values: CDR1 MNHEY, CDR2 SMNVEV (reference sequence). CDR3 length equals 14 residues. Trimming took 5 bases from V and 6 from J, leaving 14 bases between them.

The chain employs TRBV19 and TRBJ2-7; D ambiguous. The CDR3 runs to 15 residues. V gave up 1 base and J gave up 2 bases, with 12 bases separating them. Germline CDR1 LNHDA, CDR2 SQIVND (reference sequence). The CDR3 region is CASSIGAGSTYEQYF. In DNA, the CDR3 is TGTGCCAGTAGTATAGGGGCAGGTTCTACCTACGAGCAGTACTTC.

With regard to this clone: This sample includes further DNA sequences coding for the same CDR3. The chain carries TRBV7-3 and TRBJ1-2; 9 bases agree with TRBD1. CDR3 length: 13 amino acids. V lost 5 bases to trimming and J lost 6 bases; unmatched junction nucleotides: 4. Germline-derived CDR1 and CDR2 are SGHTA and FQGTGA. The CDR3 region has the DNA TGTGCCAGCAGCCTCACAGGGGGCGATGGCTACACCTTC. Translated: CASSLTGGDGYTF.

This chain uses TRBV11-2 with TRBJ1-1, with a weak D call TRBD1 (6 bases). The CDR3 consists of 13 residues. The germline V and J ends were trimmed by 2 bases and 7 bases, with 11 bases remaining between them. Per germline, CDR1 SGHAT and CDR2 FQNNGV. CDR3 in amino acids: CASSLWGDIEAFF. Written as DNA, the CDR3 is TGTGCCAGCAGCTTATGGGGGGACATTGAAGCTTTCTTT.

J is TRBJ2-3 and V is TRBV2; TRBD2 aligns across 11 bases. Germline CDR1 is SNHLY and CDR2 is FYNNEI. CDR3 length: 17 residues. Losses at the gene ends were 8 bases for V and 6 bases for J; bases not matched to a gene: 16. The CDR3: CASVTRASGRSGDTQYF. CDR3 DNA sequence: TGTGCCAGCGTCACCAGGGCTAGCGGGAGGTCCGGGGATACGCAGTATTTT.